The 12 T cell receptor beta chains below come from one sample, sequenced in a study of shared clonotypes between healthy human individuals. The protocol was immunoSEQ multiplex PCR, while the TCRdb copy is restricted to in-frame clones and leaves out a portion. This sample has millions of clones, with over 90% found just once. Sequenced input: naive CD4+ T cells from PBMCs. The subset was: CD45RA+ positively selected. The source of these receptors is a man younger than 35 in good health. Some clones in this sample may be carry-over from other donors' samples.

In this sample, this clone turned up a few times. The chain links TRBV11-1 to TRBJ1-1; the D gene is possibly TRBD1 (5 bases). The CDR3 runs 14 residues. Germline V gene lookup returns CDR1 SGHAT and CDR2 FQDESV (reference sequence). The V and J ends lost 3 bases and 1 base respectively, with 9 bases between them. The CDR3 spells CASSLTTENTEAFF. The CDR3 DNA reads as TGTGCCAGCAGCTTGACGACAGAGAACACTGAAGCTTTCTTT.

CDR3 amino acids: CASSQSWVGDSYGYTF. CDR3 nucleotide sequence: TGCGCCAGCAGCCAAAGCTGGGTGGGTGACAGCTATGGCTACACCTTC. The V gene is TRBV4-3, the J gene TRBJ1-2; D is perhaps TRBD1 (5 bases). With 2 bases removed from V and 4 bases from J, the gap between germline ends came to 17 bases. Germline V lookup: CDR1 LGHNA, CDR2 YSLEER. This CDR3 spans 16 amino acids.

Points on this clone: In the same sample, other DNA sequences code for this CDR3. This chain uses TRBV5-1 with TRBJ2-7; 8 bases match TRBD1. J was trimmed by 0 bases and V by 3 bases; bases with no gene match: 5. Germline V gives CDR1 SGHRS, CDR2 YFSETQ. The CDR3 is 15 amino acids. In DNA form, the CDR3 reads TGCGCCAGCAGCTGGACCGGGACAGGCTCCTACGAGCAGTACTTC. This translates into CASSWTGTGSYEQYF.

This chain connects TRBV7-6 to TRBJ2-7, with unresolved D. The CDR3 is made up of 15 amino acids. The germline V gene has CDR1 SGHVS and CDR2 FNYEAQ. The ends were cut back, 0 bases at V and 0 bases at J, with 9 bases in the middle. CDR3 sequence (DNA): TGTGCCAGCAGCTTAGCGGGAAGAAGCTCCTACGAGCAGTACTTC. It is translated as CASSLAGRSSYEQYF.

This chain uses TRBV12-5 with TRBJ2-5; 8 bases map to TRBD2. After removal of 6 bases from V and 4 bases from J, the junction contained 10 bases not matched to a gene. Per the germline V gene, CDR1 is LGHNT and CDR2 is FRNRAP. The CDR3 has 15 residues. The CDR3: CASGPSGSGRETQYF. Written as DNA, the CDR3 is TGTGCTAGTGGGCCAAGCGGGAGCGGGAGAGAGACCCAGTACTTC.

The chain couples TRBV5-1 to TRBJ2-1; D uncertain. This CDR3 is built from 14 residues. V lost 0 bases and J 5 bases, leaving 9 bases between the germline ends. Germline V CDR1 and CDR2: SGHRS, YFSETQ. The CDR3 spells CASSLDTADNEQFF. CDR3 bases: TGCGCCAGCAGCTTGGATACGGCCGACAATGAGCAGTTCTTC.

CDR3 sequence: CASRFRDRGPEQYF. CDR3 DNA: TGTGCCAGCAGATTCCGGGACAGGGGGCCCGAGCAGTACTTC. J is TRBJ2-7 and V is TRBV11-2; TRBD1 matches at 12 bases. The CDR3 is 14 amino acids. V lost 6 bases to trimming and J lost 6 bases; unmatched junction nucleotides: 6. In germline, CDR1 is SGHAT, CDR2 FQNNGV.

The V and J genes are TRBV4-2 and TRBJ1-4, with D tentatively TRBD1 (6 bases). V was clipped by 1 base and J by 8 bases, with 14 bases between them. Germline CDR1 reads LGHNA; CDR2 reads YNFKEQ. The CDR3 extends over 15 amino acids. The CDR3 DNA reads as TGTGCCAGCAGCCAAGTAGGGGGGAGGGGCGAAAAACTGTTTTTT. Translation: CASSQVGGRGEKLFF.

The rearrangement links TRBV5-1 to TRBJ2-5; TRBD2 aligns across 8 bases. From germline, CDR1 is SGHRS and CDR2 YFSETQ. V was pared by 4 bases and J by 4 bases, with 9 bases of the junction left unmatched. The CDR3 loop spans 15 amino acids. The chain's CDR3 is CASSVGTSGGETQYF. The CDR3 DNA is TGCGCCAGCAGCGTAGGGACTAGTGGAGGAGAGACCCAGTACTTC.

CDR3 in DNA: TGTGCCACCAGCAGAGATTGGGCCCGAACGATTGGGGAGAGGGGGGCCAACGTCCTGACTTTC. It codes for CATSRDWARTIGERGANVLTF. The chain joins TRBV15 to TRBJ2-6; a possible D gene is TRBD2 (5 bases). Trimming took 0 bases from V and 4 from J, leaving 25 bases between them. Germline CDR1 reads LNHNV; CDR2 reads YYDKDF (reference sequence). The CDR3 totals 21 residues.

The rearrangement joins TRBV1 to TRBJ2-4; no DNA check was done on the table's D call, TRBD1. TRBV1 is termed a pseudogene. The CDR3 consists of 17 residues. The CDR3: CTSSQDGTTLAKNIQYF. Here the CDR3 DNA reads TGCACCAGCAGCCAAGATGGGACAACACTAGCCAAAAACATTCAGTACTTC.

This chain uses TRBV7-9 with TRBJ2-7, with 15 bases aligning to TRBD2. This CDR3 is 15 amino acids long. V trimming: 7 bases; J trimming: 6 bases; junction bases outside the gene matches: 7. Germline V gene data show CDR1 as SEHNR and CDR2 as FQNEAQ (reference sequence). CDR3 sequence: CASIPGLAGGIEQYF. The CDR3 DNA is TGTGCCAGCATTCCGGGACTAGCGGGAGGAATCGAGCAGTACTTC. The whole variable domain, remainder taken from reference TRBV7-9 and TRBJ2-7, is DTGVSQNPRHKITKRGQNVTFRCDPISEHNRLYWYRQTLGQGPEFLTYFQNEAQLEKSRLLSDRFSAERPKGSFSTLEIQRTEQGDSAMYLCASIPGLAGGIEQYFGPGTRLTVT.